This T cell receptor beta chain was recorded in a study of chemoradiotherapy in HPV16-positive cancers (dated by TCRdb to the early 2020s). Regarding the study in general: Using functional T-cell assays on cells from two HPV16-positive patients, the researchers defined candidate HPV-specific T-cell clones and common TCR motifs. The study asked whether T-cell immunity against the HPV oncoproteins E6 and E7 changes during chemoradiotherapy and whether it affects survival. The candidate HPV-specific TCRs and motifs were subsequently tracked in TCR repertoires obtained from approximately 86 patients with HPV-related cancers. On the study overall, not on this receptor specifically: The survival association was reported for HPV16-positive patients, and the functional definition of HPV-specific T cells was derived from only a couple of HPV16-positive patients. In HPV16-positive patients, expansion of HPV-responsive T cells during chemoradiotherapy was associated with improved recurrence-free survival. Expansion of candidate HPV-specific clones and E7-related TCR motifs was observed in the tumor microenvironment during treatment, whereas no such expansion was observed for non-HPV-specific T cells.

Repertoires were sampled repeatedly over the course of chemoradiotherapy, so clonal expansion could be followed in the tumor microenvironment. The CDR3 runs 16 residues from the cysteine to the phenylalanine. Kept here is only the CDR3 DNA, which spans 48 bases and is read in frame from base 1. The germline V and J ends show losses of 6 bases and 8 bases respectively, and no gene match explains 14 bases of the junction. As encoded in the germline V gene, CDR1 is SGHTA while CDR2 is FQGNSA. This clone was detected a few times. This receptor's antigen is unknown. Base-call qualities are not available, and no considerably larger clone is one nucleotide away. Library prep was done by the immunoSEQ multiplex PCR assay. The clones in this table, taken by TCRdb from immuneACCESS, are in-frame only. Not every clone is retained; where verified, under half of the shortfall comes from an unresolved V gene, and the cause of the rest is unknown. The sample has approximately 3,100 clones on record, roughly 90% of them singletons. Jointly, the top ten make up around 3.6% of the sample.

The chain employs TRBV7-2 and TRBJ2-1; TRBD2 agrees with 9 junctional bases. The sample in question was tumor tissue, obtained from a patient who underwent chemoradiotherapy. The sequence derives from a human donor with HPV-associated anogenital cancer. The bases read TGTGCCAGCAGGACCGTGGTCGGCGGGAGGGGCCATGAGCAGTTCTTC. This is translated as CASRTVVGGRGHEQFF.